These T cell receptor beta chains were read from a single sample in a study of T cell repertoires in cytomegalovirus infection. Their cognate antigens are unknown. TCRdb recomputed calls from the reads with MiXCR, one row per CDR3 protein. The data contain 250,000 to 300,000 distinct CDR3 sequences, around 20% of them singletons. The sequencing used cultured PBMCs, collected from culture after CMV antigen stimulation. These receptors all come from a human donor in good health (CMV status not recorded). Some clones in this sample may be carry-over from other donors' samples. Each CDR3 is given with its conserved first and last residue. Each record gives: V gene, clone size, J gene, CDR3 length, D gene, CDR3 DNA, CDR3 protein. D genes are given only for firm matches. The size of a clone is reported for some rows only, either as once, few or many, or as a class for expanded clones.

TRBV7-2	few	TRBJ2-2	15	TRBD2	TGTGCCAGCGGGAGCGGGAGGGCGAACACCGGGGAGCTGTTTTTT	CASGSGRANTGELFF
TRBV19	-	TRBJ1-2	13	-	TGTGCCAGTATAATACCGGGTGCGAGGGGCTACACCTTC	CASIIPGARGYTF
TRBV7-2	few	TRBJ2-5	14	TRBD2	TGTGCCAGCAGCCCTCAGAGCGGGAGTGAGACCCAGTACTTC	CASSPQSGSETQYF
TRBV11-2	many	TRBJ2-3	14	-	TGTGCCAGCAGCTTAGACACAGGCACAGATACGCAGTATTTT	CASSLDTGTDTQYF
TRBV5-4	-	TRBJ2-1	14	TRBD2	TGTGCCAGCAGTACGGGAGGAGGCTACAATGAGCAGTTCTTC	CASSTGGGYNEQFF
TRBV7-8	-	TRBJ1-5	14	TRBD1	TGTGCCAGCAGCTTGACAGGGGCGAATCATCCCCAGCATTTT	CASSLTGANHPQHF
TRBV7-9	many	TRBJ2-1	15	-	TGTGCCAGCAGCTTAGGAGTTCGCTCCTACAATGAGCAGTTCTTC	CASSLGVRSYNEQFF
TRBV27	few	TRBJ1-2	15	-	TGTGCCAGCACATTCAGATGGGGGGGAACCTATGGCTACACCTTC	CASTFRWGGTYGYTF
TRBV27	-	TRBJ1-5	16	-	TGTGCCAGCAGTTTATCTTCCCTGGGCAGCAATCAGCCCCAGCATTTT	CASSLSSLGSNQPQHF
TRBV7-2	many	TRBJ1-1	17	TRBD1	TGTGCCAGCAGCTTGCTACAGGGGGTGGGAGTGAACACTGAAGCTTTCTTT	CASSLLQGVGVNTEAFF
TRBV12-3/TRBV12-4	few	TRBJ2-3	17	TRBD2	TGTGCCAGCAGTTGGGGGACTAGCGGGAGTTGGACAGATACGCAGTATTTT	CASSWGTSGSWTDTQYF
TRBV15	few	TRBJ2-7	14	TRBD2	TGTGCCACCAGCAGAGGAAGCGGGGCGTACGAGCAGTACTTC	CATSRGSGAYEQYF
TRBV5-1	few	TRBJ2-3	13	-	TGCGCCAGCAGCTTGATACCCACAGATACGCAGTATTTT	CASSLIPTDTQYF
TRBV7-2	many	TRBJ2-1	14	-	TGTGCCAGCAGCTCTATGGGTCGTTACAATGAGCAGTTCTTC	CASSSMGRYNEQFF
TRBV12-5	-	TRBJ2-2	17	TRBD1	TGTGCTAGTGGTTTGTCTCCGACAGGGTATGTGCCCGGGGAGCTGTTTTTT	CASGLSPTGYVPGELFF
TRBV6-5	once	TRBJ1-2	12	-	TGTGCCACCCGACACCTTAACTATGGCTACACCTTC	CATRHLNYGYTF
TRBV30	few	TRBJ2-3	13	TRBD1	TGTGCCTGGAGTTACAGGGGCCCAGATACGCAGTATTTT	CAWSYRGPDTQYF
TRBV7-6	-	TRBJ1-5	14	-	TGTGCCAGCAATCTGGCGGGTAGGGATCAGCCCCAGCATTTT	CASNLAGRDQPQHF
TRBV6-2/TRBV6-3	-	TRBJ2-1	17	TRBD2	TGTGCCAGCAGCCCGGAACTAGCGGCCCTCTCCTACAATGAGCAGTTCTTC	CASSPELAALSYNEQFF
TRBV6-2/TRBV6-3	-	TRBJ2-1	14	-	TGTGCCAGCAGTTACTCCGGGACTTACAATGAGCAGTTCTTC	CASSYSGTYNEQFF
TRBV7-3	-	TRBJ2-7	14	TRBD1	TGTGCCAGCAGCTTGAATACAGGGGTCTACGAGCAGTACTTC	CASSLNTGVYEQYF
TRBV12-3/TRBV12-4	few	TRBJ1-3	15	-	TGTGCCAGCAGGTTGCAAACGGGAACCCGGGACACCATATATTTT	CASRLQTGTRDTIYF
TRBV6-2/TRBV6-3	-	TRBJ1-2	17	TRBD1	TGTGCCAGCAGTGAAGAATACAGGGGGCACCTTGGCTATGGCTACACCTTC	CASSEEYRGHLGYGYTF
TRBV5-4	few	TRBJ2-5	15	TRBD2	TGTGCCAGCAGCTTGAGACTAGCGGGAGAAGAGACCCAGTACTTC	CASSLRLAGEETQYF
TRBV4-2	-	TRBJ2-2	18	TRBD2	TGTGCCAGCAGCCCCCCCATTTTTACGGCGGGAGGGACCGGGGAGCTGTTTTTT	CASSPPIFTAGGTGELFF
TRBV19	few	TRBJ2-6	19	TRBD2	TGTGCCAGTAGACTCTATAGCGGGAGTTCTTCCTCTGGGGCCAACGTCCTGACTTTC	CASRLYSGSSSSGANVLTF
TRBV6-2/TRBV6-3	many	TRBJ1-1	16	TRBD1	TGTGCCAGCAGTTACGGACAGGGATGGGGGAACACTGAAGCTTTCTTT	CASSYGQGWGNTEAFF
TRBV20-1	many	TRBJ2-3	16	-	TGCAGTGCGCATAGGGCTTTCCGGGACGTCCAGGATACGCAGTATTTT	CSAHRAFRDVQDTQYF
TRBV30	-	TRBJ2-5	15	TRBD2	TGTGCCTGGAGTGGGGGACTAGCGGGTTATGAGACCCAGTACTTC	CAWSGGLAGYETQYF